This T cell receptor beta chain is drawn from a study of TIL therapy for anti-PD-1-resistant metastatic lung cancer. In the study overall: Most patients had lung adenocarcinoma. Tumors carried a median roughly 1.5 non-synonymous mutations per megabase.

In germline, CDR1 is MNHEY, CDR2 SMNVEV (reference sequence). CDR3 length: 14 residues. With 1 base removed from V and 5 bases from J, the gap between germline ends came to 12 bases. This clone appeared once. The libraries were made with immunoSEQ v3. Assay used: immunoSEQ multiplex PCR; TCRdb lists only in-frame clones, some missing. The table includes tens of thousands of clones, roughly 84% detected once. Sample time point: pre-treatment sample, taken before nivolumab and TIL therapy. The clonotype was recovered from a person aged 25-80 years with non-small cell lung cancer. The sample was blood, taken at baseline. J is TRBJ2-7 and V is TRBV27; either TRBD1 or TRBD2 may supply D (6 bases each). The CDR3 is CASSLLGGNDEQYF. CDR3 DNA: TGTGCCAGCAGTTTATTGGGGGGCAACGACGAGCAGTACTTC.